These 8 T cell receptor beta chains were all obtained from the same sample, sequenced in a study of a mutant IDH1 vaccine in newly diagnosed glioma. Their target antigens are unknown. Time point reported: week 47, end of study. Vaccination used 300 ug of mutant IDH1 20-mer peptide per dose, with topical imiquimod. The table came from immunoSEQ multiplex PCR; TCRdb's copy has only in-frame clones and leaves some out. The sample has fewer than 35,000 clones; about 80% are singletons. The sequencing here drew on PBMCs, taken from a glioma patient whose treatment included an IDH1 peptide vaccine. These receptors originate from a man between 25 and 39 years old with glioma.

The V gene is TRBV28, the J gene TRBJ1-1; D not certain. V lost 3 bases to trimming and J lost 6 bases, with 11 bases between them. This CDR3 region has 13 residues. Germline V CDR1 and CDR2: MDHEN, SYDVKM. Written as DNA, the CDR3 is TGTGCCAGCAGTTTTGGAGTATCGGCTGAAGCTTTCTTT. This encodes CASSFGVSAEAFF.

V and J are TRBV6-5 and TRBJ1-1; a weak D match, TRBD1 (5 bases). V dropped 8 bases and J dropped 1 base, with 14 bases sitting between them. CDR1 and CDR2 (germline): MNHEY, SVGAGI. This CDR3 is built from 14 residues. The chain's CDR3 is CASGRDPGNTEAFF. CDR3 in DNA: TGTGCCAGCGGGAGGGACCCCGGGAACACTGAAGCTTTCTTT.

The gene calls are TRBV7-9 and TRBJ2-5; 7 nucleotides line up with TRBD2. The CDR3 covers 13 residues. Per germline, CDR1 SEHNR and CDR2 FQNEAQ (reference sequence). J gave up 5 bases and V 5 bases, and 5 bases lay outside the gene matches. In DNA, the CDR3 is TGTGCCAGCAGCCCTAGGCGGGAGGAGACCCAGTACTTC. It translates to CASSPRREETQYF. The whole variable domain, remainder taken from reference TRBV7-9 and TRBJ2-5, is DTGVSQNPRHKITKRGQNVTFRCDPISEHNRLYWYRQTLGQGPEFLTYFQNEAQLEKSRLLSDRFSAERPKGSFSTLEIQRTEQGDSAMYLCASSPRREETQYFGPGTRLLVL.

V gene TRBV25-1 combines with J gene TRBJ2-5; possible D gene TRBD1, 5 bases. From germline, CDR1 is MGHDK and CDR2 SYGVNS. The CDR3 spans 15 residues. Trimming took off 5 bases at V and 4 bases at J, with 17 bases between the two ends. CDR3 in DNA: TGTGCCAGCAGTAACTCAGGGTTTTCAGGAGAGACCCAGTACTTC. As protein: CASSNSGFSGETQYF.

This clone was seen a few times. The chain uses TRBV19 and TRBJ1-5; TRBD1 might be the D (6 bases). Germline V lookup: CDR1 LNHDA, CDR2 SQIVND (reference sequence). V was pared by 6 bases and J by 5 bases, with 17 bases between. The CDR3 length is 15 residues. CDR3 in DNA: TGTGCCAGTAGGGATTTACAGGGAAGATATCAGCCCCAGCATTTT. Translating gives CASRDLQGRYQPQHF.

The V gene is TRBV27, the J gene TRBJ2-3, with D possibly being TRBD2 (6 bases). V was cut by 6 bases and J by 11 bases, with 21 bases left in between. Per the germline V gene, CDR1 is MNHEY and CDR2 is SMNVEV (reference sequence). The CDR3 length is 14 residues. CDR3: CASSKGTQHTEQYF. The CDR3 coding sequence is TGTGCCAGCAGCAAAGGGACTCAACATACAGAGCAGTATTTT.

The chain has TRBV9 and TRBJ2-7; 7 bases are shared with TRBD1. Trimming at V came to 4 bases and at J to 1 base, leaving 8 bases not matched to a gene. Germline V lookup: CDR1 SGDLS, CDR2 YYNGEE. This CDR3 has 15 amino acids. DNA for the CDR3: TGTGCCAGCAGCCGGGACAGCCCTAAATCCTACGAGCAGTACTTC. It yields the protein CASSRDSPKSYEQYF. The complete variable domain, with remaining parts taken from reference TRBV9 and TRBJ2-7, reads DSGVTQTPKHLITATGQRVTLRCSPRSGDLSVYWYQQSLDQGLQFLIQYYNGEERAKGNILERFSAQQFPDLHSELNLSSLELGDSALYFCASSRDSPKSYEQYFGPGTRLTVT.

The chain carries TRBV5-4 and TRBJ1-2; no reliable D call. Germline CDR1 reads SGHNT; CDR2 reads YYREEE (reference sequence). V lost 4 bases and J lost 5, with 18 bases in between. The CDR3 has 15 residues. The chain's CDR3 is CASSPWGGTWYGYTF. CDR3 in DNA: TGTGCCAGCAGCCCATGGGGTGGCACATGGTATGGCTACACCTTC. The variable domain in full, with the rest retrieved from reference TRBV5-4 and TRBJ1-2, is ETGVTQSPTHLIKTRGQQVTLRCSSQSGHNTVSWYQQALGQGPQFIFQYYREEENGRGNFPPRFSGLQFPNYSSELNVNALELDDSALYLCASSPWGGTWYGYTFGSGTRLTVV.